This T cell receptor beta chain was identified during a study of shared clonotypes between healthy human individuals (dated by TCRdb to the early 2020s). Study-level background: The cohort included a few men and a couple of women between 18 and 49 years of age. Per donor, three plates each were used for CD4 naive and CD4 memory, two for CD8 naive, and one for CD8 memory. Blood TCR repertoires of roughly five healthy adults were deeply sequenced to estimate repertoire size and the extent of clonotype sharing between individuals. Libraries were prepared and TCR repertoires were sequenced by different laboratories using diverse techniques, in order to increase sequencing depth and limit assay-specific biases. Leukapheresis yielded between about 0.8 and 9.5 billion PBMCs per donor.

Using the deep immunoSEQ assay, multiplex PCR amplified TCR CDR3 regions from genomic DNA. Extracted genomic DNA from each cell subset was distributed evenly across all wells of several immunoSEQ 96-well plates, and each plate was treated as a replicate. For sorted subsets, about 200 ng genomic DNA, equal to tens of thousands of T cell genomes, was loaded into each replicate PCR. Purified libraries were quantified with a Qubit 3.0 fluorometer, sized on a Bioanalyzer 2100, and re-quantified with the KAPA Library Quantification kit. Every immunoSEQ 96-well plate was sequenced on a separate single-read 150-cycle Illumina NextSeq 550 flow cell. The published analysis was carried out like this. Because the immunoSEQ output held only junctional sequences and lacked quality scores, the filtering could not match the filtering applied to full-length reads. To assign V/J genes and CDR3, sequences were annotated against IMGT germline references using PyIR, a Python wrapper for IgBLAST v1.9. Any read was removed if the V/J assignment was weak (E-value above 1e-6), the CDR3 was missing, or the read contained stop codons, out-of-frame junctions, or ambiguous translated residues. V3J clonotypes were defined by identical inferred V gene, J gene, and CDR3 amino acid sequence. The percentage overlap between two repertoires was calculated by dividing the number of shared unique clonotypes by the size of the smaller repertoire. Repertoire richness was assessed with RTK rarefaction, the Chao1 estimator, and Recon v2.1 estimates of unobserved clonotypes. Generation probabilities were computed with OLGA for all TCRbeta clonotypes obtained by the gDNA method from a handful of donors. The table comes from immuneACCESS by way of TCRdb, which keeps in-frame sequences with V and J called. Part of the clones is missing from these tables; in studies checked, under half for an unresolved V gene and the rest for unknown reasons. The V and J calls and clone size were taken over from that table, and D and trimming were inferred from the DNA. Across this sample there are 2 million to 2.5 million clones, with under 95% seen only once. Of the sample, 0.36% falls within the top ten clones.

The CDR3 covers 14 residues, taking in both the cysteine and the phenylalanine. Only the CDR3 part of the read is kept: 42 bases, read in frame from the first base. CDR1 is given as SQVTM and CDR2 as ANQGSEA, both from the germline V gene. V gives up 6 bases and J gives up 11 bases, and the segment between their germline ends measures 25 bases. Worth noting for this clone: The clone's antigen remains unknown. It has no much larger one-base neighbor in the sample; base qualities were not kept.

The donors were healthy, HIV-negative adults with no recently reported acute infections or vaccinations. Every donor was a Caucasian adult living in Nashville, Tennessee, USA. CD4+ T cells were enriched through magnetic negative selection, after which naive cells were positively selected on CD45RA and the remaining negative fraction served as the memory subset. Blood was obtained by leukapheresis, after which PBMCs were separated by Ficoll-Histopaque density gradient centrifugation and cryopreserved in liquid nitrogen vapor phase. Analytical flow cytometry was used to check the purity and quantity of each magnetically sorted T cell population. Each sorted fraction had its genomic DNA isolated and then quantified by UV absorbance on a Nanodrop 2000c. Study-wide conclusions, independent of this receptor: Estimated clonotype richness was generally larger for naive than for memory subsets. Because the study included only a small number of donors, the genetic and exposure-history diversity represented was limited. Only blood was sampled, and tissue TCR repertoires likely differ from those in blood. Incomplete sequencing was indicated by rarefaction of sorted-subset datasets, despite the large sequencing depth. Pairwise subsampling led to the expectation that sequencing depth would affect the degree of clonotype sharing among donors. About 4.5% of naive CD4, 3.5% of naive CD8, roughly 2.4% of memory CD4, and 0.35% to 0.4% of memory CD8 clonotypes were shared across a few donors. Clonotypes shared by all four sorted-subset donors showed higher generation probabilities than non-shared clonotypes.

The sequencing input was naive CD4+ T cells from PBMCs. Sample cell subset or site, as interpreted from the label and publication: CD45RA+ positively selected. Rearrangement joined TRBV29-1 to TRBJ1-1; a tentative D match to TRBD1 spans 5 bases. The TCR sequence derives from a man between 18 and 35 years old in good health. Some clones in this sample may be carry-over from other donors' samples. CDR3 sequence: CSVAPRVGDWGAFF. The DNA sequence is TGCAGCGTCGCCCCCAGGGTTGGAGATTGGGGGGCTTTCTTT. With all but the CDR3 taken from the reference TRBV29-1 and TRBJ1-1 genes, the full variable domain is: SAVISQKPSRDICQRGTSLTIQCQVDSQVTMMFWYRQQPGQSLTLIATANQGSEATYESGFVIDKFPISRPNLTFSTLTVSNMSPEDSSIYLCSVAPRVGDWGAFFGQGTRLTVV.